This record concerns one T cell receptor (beta chain) sequence. Its antigen remains unidentified. Germline lookup yields CDR1 KGHSH and CDR2 LQKENI. The CDR3 is 18 amino acids. With 4 bases clipped from V and 2 bases from J, the junction kept 13 bases outside the gene matches. The repertoire was sequenced with immunoSEQ multiplex PCR; TCRdb's copy has only in-frame clones and lacks some. Of roughly 80,000 clones in the sample, roughly 91% were seen once. The data belong to a study of OX40 agonist ivuxolimab in advanced cancers. Study background: Patients were roughly 83% male with ages roughly 20 to 85, mean roughly 55.

General study findings and limits: There were, on average, more expanded clones in CD8+ T cells than in CD4+.

V gene TRBV18 combines with J gene TRBJ2-3; TRBD2 agrees at 9 bases. This TCR came from an adult with an advanced solid tumor such as melanoma, head and neck, liver or kidney cancer. The sequences come from CD4+ or CD8+ T cells sorted from blood, collected in a trial of the OX40 agonist ivuxolimab. DNA for the CDR3: TGTGCCAGCTCACTCGACTCTACTAGCGGGCCTTTCACAGATACGCAGTATTTT. Translation gives CASSLDSTSGPFTDTQYF.